This T cell receptor (beta chain) was retrieved from a study of T cells expressing NK-cell markers (dated by TCRdb to the early 2020s). About the study as a whole: TCR beta-chain repertoires were profiled in sorted CD3+CD56+NKG2C+, CD3+CD56+NKG2C- and CD3+CD56-NKG2C+ T-cell subsets from roughly eight donors. Seven of the eight sequenced donors were HCMV-seropositive and one was HCMV-seronegative. Illumina HiSeq 2000/2500, MiSeq or NextSeq was used to sequence libraries as 2 x 150 bp reads. The study sequenced eight donors, all healthy volunteers chosen at random: three men and five women. General study outcomes and caveats: In five to seven donors, the dominant CD3+CD56+NKG2C+ clonotypes were among the top 10 CD8+ clonotypes and accounted for about 1.0-7.5% of CD8+ T cells. Whether the expanded NKG2C-expressing T cell clones were specific for HCMV antigens remained unclear. Those dominant clonotypes were again the most abundant among CD3+CD56-NKG2C+ cells in a handful of donors, at about 25-60.1%.

HCMV-specific IgG was detected in serum with a commercial ELISA kit to determine HCMV serostatus. Peripheral blood mononuclear cells were isolated from blood by Ficoll density gradient centrifugation. The reads were generated on an Illumina HiSeq 2000. TCR beta cDNA libraries were prepared using 5'RACE template switching, which introduced a universal primer site and unique molecular identifiers. cDNA synthesis was primed from the TCR beta constant segment and was followed by two successive PCR amplification steps. For the original study's pipeline: Reads were demultiplexed and grouped by UMI with MIGEC, and clonotypes were assembled and quantified with MiTCR. To exclude erroneous sequences, only TCR cDNA sequences supported by at least two reads were retained. The tcR package was used for downstream repertoire analysis, with clonotypes matched between fractions based on CDR3 nucleotide sequence plus V segment. VDJmatch was used to annotate antigen specificity against VDJdb, with one amino acid substitution in CDR3 permitted. TCRdb reprocessed the reads, and each CDR3 protein sequence is entered once, without DNA. TCRdb assigned the V and J calls; the authors' analysis was not used. This sample's listing comprises some 600,000 distinct CDR3 sequences. Of the sample, around 3.3% is held by the ten largest clones.

As concerns this clonotype: The specificity of this receptor is unknown.

The CDR3 measures 15 amino acids from cysteine to phenylalanine. The record lacks a DNA sequence. The germline V gene (reference sequence) yields DFQATT for CDR1 and SNEGSKA for CDR2. The rearranged segments are TRBV20-1 and TRBJ2-2; TCRdb selects TRBD1, and the lack of DNA leaves this call unchecked. Sequenced: blood T cells: a sorted CD56 or NKG2C T cell subset, CD4+ or CD8+ T cells, or bulk PBMC T cells (not recorded which). The sequence derives from a man aged 18 to 30 in good health. Donor details come from another sample of the same person, matched by shared clones. The encoded CDR3 is CSARGGVYEHGELFF.